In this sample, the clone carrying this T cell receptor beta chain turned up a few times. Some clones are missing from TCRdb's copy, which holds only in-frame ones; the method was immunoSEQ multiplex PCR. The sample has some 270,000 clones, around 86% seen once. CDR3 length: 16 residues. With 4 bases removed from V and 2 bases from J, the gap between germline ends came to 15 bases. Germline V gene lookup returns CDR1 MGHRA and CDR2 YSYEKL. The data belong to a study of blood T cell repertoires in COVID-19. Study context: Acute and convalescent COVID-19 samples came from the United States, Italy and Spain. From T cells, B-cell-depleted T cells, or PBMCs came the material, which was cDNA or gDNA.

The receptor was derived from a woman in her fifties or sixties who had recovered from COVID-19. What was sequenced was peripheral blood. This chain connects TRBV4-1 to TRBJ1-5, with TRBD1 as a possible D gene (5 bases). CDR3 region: CASSLDGGIGNQPQHF. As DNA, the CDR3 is TGCGCCAGCAGCCTCGATGGGGGGATCGGCAATCAGCCCCAGCATTTT.